The rows below give T cell receptor beta chains drawn from one sample of a study of blood T cell repertoires in COVID-19. Some clones are missing from TCRdb's copy, which holds only in-frame ones; the method was immunoSEQ multiplex PCR. The repertoire holds 540,000 or so clones, with 85% to 90% as singletons. The sample consisted of peripheral blood. The receptors originated from a woman in her 50s with COVID-19, enrolled during active disease. Both conserved end residues are part of each CDR3. The D gene is left open where the match is weak. Rows may omit the clone size; those that give it use once, few, many or a size class.

v_call: TRBV29-1
clone_size: -
j_call: TRBJ1-1
d_call: -
cdr3_aa: CSGTLSDTEAFF
cdr3_nt: TGCAGCGGGACTTTATCCGACACTGAAGCTTTCTTT

v_call: TRBV9
clone_size: -
j_call: TRBJ1-2
d_call: -
cdr3_aa: CASSVSPARGYGYTF
cdr3_nt: TGTGCCAGCAGCGTATCGCCGGCGCGGGGCTATGGCTACACCTTC

v_call: TRBV10-2
clone_size: -
j_call: TRBJ1-1
d_call: -
cdr3_aa: CASSESRVDTEAFF
cdr3_nt: TGCGCCAGCAGTGAGTCGAGGGTGGACACTGAAGCTTTCTTT

v_call: TRBV10-3
clone_size: -
j_call: TRBJ2-1
d_call: TRBD1
cdr3_aa: CAIGVPGQQYNEQFF
cdr3_nt: TGTGCCATCGGGGTGCCGGGACAGCAATACAATGAGCAGTTCTTC

v_call: TRBV19
clone_size: -
j_call: TRBJ1-1
d_call: -
cdr3_aa: CASSIQAQGAMNTEAFF
cdr3_nt: TGTGCCAGTAGTATACAGGCACAGGGTGCAATGAACACTGAAGCTTTCTTT

v_call: TRBV6-5
clone_size: -
j_call: TRBJ1-6
d_call: -
cdr3_aa: CASSRGNSPLHF
cdr3_nt: TGTGCCAGCAGCCGGGGGAATTCACCCCTCCACTTT

v_call: TRBV3-1/TRBV3-2
clone_size: -
j_call: TRBJ1-1
d_call: -
cdr3_aa: CASSPQGRGTEAFF
cdr3_nt: TGTGCCAGCAGCCCACAGGGCAGGGGCACTGAAGCTTTCTTT

v_call: TRBV5-1
clone_size: -
j_call: TRBJ2-7
d_call: -
cdr3_aa: CASNLRLKQGADLTYEQYF
cdr3_nt: TGCGCCAGCAACCTCCGGCTTAAACAGGGAGCAGACCTTACCTACGAGCAGTACTTC

v_call: TRBV19
clone_size: -
j_call: TRBJ1-5
d_call: -
cdr3_aa: CASTFNSNQPQHF
cdr3_nt: TGTGCCAGTACCTTTAATAGCAATCAGCCCCAGCATTTT

v_call: TRBV28
clone_size: few
j_call: TRBJ2-7
d_call: TRBD1
cdr3_aa: CASKETGGSYEQYF
cdr3_nt: TGTGCCAGCAAAGAGACAGGGGGCTCCTACGAGCAGTACTTC

v_call: TRBV19
clone_size: -
j_call: TRBJ1-6
d_call: TRBD1
cdr3_aa: CASSIETGVPNSPLHF
cdr3_nt: TGTGCCAGTAGTATTGAGACAGGGGTTCCTAATTCACCCCTCCACTTT

v_call: TRBV5-1
clone_size: -
j_call: TRBJ1-1
d_call: TRBD1
cdr3_aa: CASSLGTGLVTEAFF
cdr3_nt: TGCGCCAGCAGCTTAGGGACAGGGTTGGTAACTGAAGCTTTCTTT

v_call: TRBV5-1
clone_size: -
j_call: TRBJ1-1
d_call: -
cdr3_aa: CASSLDKLNTEAFF
cdr3_nt: TGCGCCAGCAGCTTGGACAAGTTGAACACTGAAGCTTTCTTT

v_call: TRBV4-1
clone_size: once
j_call: TRBJ1-2
d_call: TRBD1
cdr3_aa: CASSPTGVESYGYTF
cdr3_nt: TGCGCCAGCAGCCCTACAGGGGTCGAGAGCTATGGCTACACCTTC

v_call: TRBV19
clone_size: -
j_call: TRBJ2-7
d_call: TRBD1
cdr3_aa: CASSTTGGPYEQYF
cdr3_nt: TGTGCCAGTAGTACGACAGGGGGCCCCTACGAGCAGTACTTC

v_call: TRBV30
clone_size: few
j_call: TRBJ1-1
d_call: -
cdr3_aa: CASESGTKAFF
cdr3_nt: TGTGCCTCTGAAAGCGGGACTAAAGCTTTCTTT

v_call: TRBV19
clone_size: -
j_call: TRBJ2-1
d_call: TRBD2
cdr3_aa: CASRPGGRGYNEQFF
cdr3_nt: TGTGCCAGTAGGCCCGGCGGGAGGGGCTACAATGAGCAGTTCTTC

v_call: TRBV24-1
clone_size: few
j_call: TRBJ1-5
d_call: -
cdr3_aa: CATSDSTYQPQHF
cdr3_nt: TGTGCCACCAGTGATTCTACCTATCAGCCCCAGCATTTT

v_call: TRBV30
clone_size: -
j_call: TRBJ1-6
d_call: -
cdr3_aa: CAWKGGDFSYNSPLHF
cdr3_nt: TGTGCCTGGAAAGGAGGGGACTTCTCCTATAATTCACCCCTCCACTTT

v_call: TRBV12-5
clone_size: few
j_call: TRBJ2-2
d_call: -
cdr3_aa: CASGMVLASTGELFF
cdr3_nt: TGTGCTAGTGGAATGGTTTTGGCTTCCACCGGGGAGCTGTTTTTT

v_call: TRBV5-4
clone_size: -
j_call: TRBJ2-3
d_call: TRBD2
cdr3_aa: CASSRASGGDLLSTDTQYF
cdr3_nt: TGTGCCAGCAGCCGTGCTAGCGGGGGGGATCTACTTAGCACAGATACGCAGTATTTT

v_call: TRBV2
clone_size: -
j_call: TRBJ1-5
d_call: -
cdr3_aa: CASRERNEAQPQHF
cdr3_nt: TGTGCCAGCAGAGAAAGGAACGAGGCTCAGCCCCAGCATTTT

v_call: TRBV4-1
clone_size: few
j_call: TRBJ1-2
d_call: -
cdr3_aa: CASSQDQGLSSRYTF
cdr3_nt: TGCGCCAGCAGCCAAGATCAGGGACTATCGTCCCGCTACACCTTC

v_call: TRBV18
clone_size: -
j_call: TRBJ2-5
d_call: TRBD2
cdr3_aa: CASSPRRAGDQETQYF
cdr3_nt: TGTGCCAGCTCACCACGAAGGGCGGGGGACCAAGAGACCCAGTACTTC

v_call: TRBV10-2
clone_size: once
j_call: TRBJ2-7
d_call: TRBD1
cdr3_aa: CASRYRGSYEQYF
cdr3_nt: TGCGCCAGCAGGTACAGGGGGTCCTACGAGCAGTACTTC

v_call: TRBV5-5
clone_size: -
j_call: TRBJ2-7
d_call: -
cdr3_aa: CASSLGGSGYYEQYF
cdr3_nt: TGTGCCAGCAGCCTTGGAGGATCTGGCTACTACGAGCAGTACTTC

v_call: TRBV15
clone_size: -
j_call: TRBJ2-1
d_call: TRBD2
cdr3_aa: CATRGGGSYNEQFF
cdr3_nt: TGTGCCACCAGGGGCGGGGGGAGTTACAATGAGCAGTTCTTC

v_call: TRBV28
clone_size: many
j_call: TRBJ1-6
d_call: -
cdr3_aa: CASSLPLGDNSPLHF
cdr3_nt: TGTGCCAGCAGTTTACCCCTCGGTGATAATTCACCCCTCCACTTT

v_call: TRBV6-5
clone_size: -
j_call: TRBJ1-4
d_call: -
cdr3_aa: CASSFSGAGEKLFF
cdr3_nt: TGTGCCAGCAGTTTCTCTGGTGCGGGGGAAAAACTGTTTTTT

v_call: TRBV27
clone_size: -
j_call: TRBJ2-2
d_call: -
cdr3_aa: CASLPRGGLNTGELFF
cdr3_nt: TGTGCCAGCTTACCCCGGGGAGGACTAAATACCGGGGAGCTGTTTTTT

v_call: TRBV27
clone_size: -
j_call: TRBJ2-7
d_call: TRBD1
cdr3_aa: CASRQGAGEQYF
cdr3_nt: TGTGCCAGCAGGCAGGGGGCTGGGGAGCAGTACTTC

v_call: TRBV2
clone_size: -
j_call: TRBJ2-7
d_call: TRBD1
cdr3_aa: CASKLDRDRREQYF
cdr3_nt: TGTGCCAGCAAGTTGGACAGGGATCGGCGCGAGCAGTACTTC

v_call: TRBV5-4
clone_size: -
j_call: TRBJ1-2
d_call: TRBD1
cdr3_aa: CASSLGPGQGGWGYTF
cdr3_nt: TGTGCCAGCAGTCTCGGCCCGGGACAGGGGGGATGGGGCTACACCTTC

v_call: TRBV5-4
clone_size: -
j_call: TRBJ2-1
d_call: -
cdr3_aa: CASSNLRISYNEQFF
cdr3_nt: TGTGCCAGCAGCAATCTGAGGATCTCCTACAATGAGCAGTTCTTC

v_call: TRBV2
clone_size: -
j_call: TRBJ1-4
d_call: -
cdr3_aa: CASIDGPGRSEKLFF
cdr3_nt: TGTGCCAGCATCGATGGGCCAGGGCGGAGTGAAAAACTGTTTTTT

v_call: TRBV2
clone_size: -
j_call: TRBJ1-2
d_call: TRBD1
cdr3_aa: CASNTQGAESYTF
cdr3_nt: TGTGCCAGTAACACACAGGGGGCGGAGAGCTACACCTTC

v_call: TRBV5-1
clone_size: -
j_call: TRBJ1-4
d_call: -
cdr3_aa: CASSDGGLGEKLFF
cdr3_nt: TGCGCCAGCAGCGACGGGGGATTAGGAGAAAAACTGTTTTTT

v_call: TRBV11-2
clone_size: once
j_call: TRBJ1-1
d_call: -
cdr3_aa: CASSLQGGQGTEAFF
cdr3_nt: TGTGCCAGCAGCTTACAGGGTGGGCAAGGCACTGAAGCTTTCTTT

v_call: TRBV10-3
clone_size: -
j_call: TRBJ1-4
d_call: -
cdr3_aa: CATDPGTNEKLFF
cdr3_nt: TGTGCCACCGACCCGGGTACTAATGAAAAACTGTTTTTT